The 27 T cell receptor beta chains listed next were all sequenced from one sample in a study of cytomegalovirus exposure and HLA in healthy donors. Generated by immunoSEQ multiplex PCR, the TCRdb table keeps only in-frame clones and is missing some. The table shows nearly 110,000 clones, with about 88% occurring only once. The sequencing input was PBMCs. The receptors were gathered from a woman under 30 in good health and CMV-seropositive.

V usage is TRBV2 and J usage is TRBJ2-4; no clear D gene. This CDR3 region has 15 residues. The V end was cut by 5 bases, the J end by 0 bases, with 11 bases between. The V gene's germline CDR1 is SNHLY and CDR2 FYNNEI. CDR3 nucleotides: TGTGCCAGCAGTAAGCAGGTTCTAGCCAAAAACATTCAGTACTTC. It yields the protein CASSKQVLAKNIQYF.

This rearrangement joins TRBV4-2 to TRBJ1-2, with D perhaps matching TRBD1 (5 bases). The germline V gene has CDR1 LGHNA and CDR2 YNFKEQ. The ends were cut back, 0 bases at V and 1 base at J, with 12 bases in the middle. This CDR3 has 16 residues. The CDR3 loop reads CASSQEEGPFNYGYTF. The DNA for the CDR3 is TGTGCCAGCAGCCAAGAGGAGGGACCGTTTAACTATGGCTACACCTTC.

The genes are TRBV7-9 and TRBJ1-1; 10 bases match TRBD1. The CDR3 runs 15 residues. The V segment lost 5 bases and the J segment 6 bases; nucleotides outside the gene matches: 9. Per germline, CDR1 SEHNR and CDR2 FQNEAQ (reference sequence). CDR3 region: CASSAPGQGFPEAFF. CDR3 sequence (DNA): TGTGCCAGCAGCGCTCCGGGACAGGGGTTCCCTGAAGCTTTCTTT. The variable domain in full, with the rest retrieved from reference TRBV7-9 and TRBJ1-1, is DTGVSQNPRHKITKRGQNVTFRCDPISEHNRLYWYRQTLGQGPEFLTYFQNEAQLEKSRLLSDRFSAERPKGSFSTLEIQRTEQGDSAMYLCASSAPGQGFPEAFFGQGTRLTVV.

The chain has TRBV28 and TRBJ2-6; D is unclear. Trimming took 5 bases from V and 2 from J, leaving 7 bases between them. CDR3 length: 14 amino acids. CDR1 is MDHEN and CDR2 is SYDVKM in the germline V gene. CDR3 DNA: TGTGCCAGCAGTCCCCCCACTGGGGCCAACGTCCTGACTTTC. Its translation: CASSPPTGANVLTF.

This sequence joins TRBV27 and TRBJ1-3, with D perhaps TRBD1 (6 bases). This CDR3 has 15 residues. The V gene's germline CDR1 is MNHEY and CDR2 SMNVEV (reference sequence). Trimming pared 6 bases from V and 5 bases from J, leaving 17 bases between. CDR3 protein: CASRDQGRGRNTIYF. In DNA form, the CDR3 reads TGTGCCAGCAGAGATCAGGGAAGGGGGAGAAACACCATATATTTT.

This chain uses TRBV4-3 with TRBJ1-6; 8 nucleotides align to TRBD1. After removal of 0 bases from V and 5 bases from J, the junction contained 3 bases not matched to a gene. Germline assignment: CDR1 LGHNA and CDR2 YSLEER. This CDR3 has 16 amino acids. The CDR3 region is CASSQDGTGDNSPLHF. CDR3 nucleotides: TGCGCCAGCAGCCAAGACGGGACAGGTGATAATTCACCCCTCCACTTT.

The chain combines TRBV6-1 with TRBJ2-7, with a possible D match to TRBD1 (6 bases). The CDR3 consists of 14 residues. V dropped 7 bases and J dropped 1 base, with 14 bases sitting between them. Germline V gives CDR1 MNHNS, CDR2 SASEGT. The CDR3 region is CASTKGQGSYEQYF. In nucleotides, the CDR3 is TGTGCCAGCACAAAGGGTCAGGGGTCCTACGAGCAGTACTTC.

The chain joins TRBV28 to TRBJ1-5; the D is unclear. CDR1 MDHEN and CDR2 SYDVKM come from the germline V gene. V gave up 5 bases and J gave up 8 bases, with 10 bases separating them. This CDR3 has 12 amino acids. The CDR3: CASSPPAEPQHF. The CDR3 region has the DNA TGTGCCAGCAGTCCGCCCGCGGAGCCCCAGCATTTT.

This chain joins TRBV4-1 and TRBJ2-7; a possible D gene is TRBD2 (6 bases). The CDR3 is 14 residues long. The germline V gene has CDR1 MGHRA and CDR2 YSYEKL. The ends were cut back, 2 bases at V and 3 bases at J, with 11 bases in the middle. CDR3: CASSQTTRGYEQYF. CDR3 DNA sequence: TGCGCCAGCAGCCAAACGACTAGAGGCTACGAGCAGTACTTC.

The chain is built from TRBV30 and TRBJ2-2, with TRBD2 as a possible D gene (5 bases). The CDR3 contains 16 residues. The germline V and J ends were trimmed by 4 bases and 2 bases, with 17 bases remaining between them. Germline-derived CDR1 and CDR2 are GTSNPN and SVGIG (reference sequence). DNA for the CDR3: TGTGCCTGGACAGGCTATCTAGGGAGCAACACCGGGGAGCTGTTTTTT. Residues: CAWTGYLGSNTGELFF. Full variable domain (remainder filled in from reference TRBV30 and TRBJ2-2): SQTIHQWPATLVQPVGSPLSLECTVEGTSNPNLYWYRQAAGRGLQLLFYSVGIGQISSEVPQNLSASRPQDRQFILSSKKLLLSDSGFYLCAWTGYLGSNTGELFFGEGSRLTVL.

V and J are TRBV27 and TRBJ1-2; D not resolved. The germline V and J ends were trimmed by 5 bases and 5 bases, with 12 bases remaining between them. The germline V gene encodes CDR1 MNHEY and CDR2 SMNVEV (reference sequence). The CDR3 is 13 amino acids. The CDR3 coding sequence is TGTGCCAGCAGTCCCCTAAGCGGTTATGGCTACACCTTC. This translates into CASSPLSGYGYTF.

This clone appeared a single time. V usage is TRBV19 and J usage is TRBJ1-1; 7 nucleotides align to TRBD1. With V trimmed by 10 bases and J by 6 bases, 17 bases remained unmatched. The CDR3 has 15 residues. Germline V gives CDR1 LNHDA, CDR2 SQIVND (reference sequence). The CDR3 reads CATIPSTGTLAEAFF. The CDR3 nucleotides read TGTGCCACCATTCCTTCGACAGGGACGTTAGCTGAAGCTTTCTTT.

This clone was found a few times. V gene TRBV4-2 combines with J gene TRBJ2-6; D gene unclear. The germline CDR1 and CDR2 sequences are LGHNA and YNFKEQ. This CDR3 region has 16 residues. Trimming took 0 bases from V and 0 from J, leaving 6 bases between them. As DNA, the CDR3 is TGTGCCAGCAGCCAAGATCTCAGCTCTGGGGCCAACGTCCTGACTTTC. Its protein product is CASSQDLSSGANVLTF.

The rearrangement uses TRBV5-6 and TRBJ1-2, with TRBD1 identical over 10 bases. The CDR3 extends over 14 amino acids. CDR1 and CDR2 from the germline V gene are SGHDT and YYEEEE. V shed 4 bases, J shed 5 bases, and the junction held 5 bases outside the gene matches. The CDR3 sequence is CASSEDRGWYGYTF. CDR3 in DNA: TGTGCCAGCAGCGAGGACAGGGGGTGGTATGGCTACACCTTC. Combining the CDR3 with reference TRBV5-6 and TRBJ1-2 gives the whole variable domain DAGVTQSPTHLIKTRGQQVTLRCSPKSGHDTVSWYQQALGQGPQFIFQYYEEEERQRGNFPDRFSGHQFPNYSSELNVNALLLGDSALYLCASSEDRGWYGYTFGSGTRLTVV.

The chain employs TRBV7-6 and TRBJ2-7, with 9 bases identical to TRBD1. In germline, CDR1 is SGHVS, CDR2 FNYEAQ. V shed 5 bases and J 2 bases; nucleotides not matched to a gene: 4. The CDR3 contains 14 residues. DNA of the CDR3: TGTGCCAGCAGCACGGGACAGGGTGCCTACGAGCAGTACTTC. Translation: CASSTGQGAYEQYF.

The chain is built from TRBV9 and TRBJ2-2; possibly TRBD1 for D (5 bases). CDR1 SGDLS and CDR2 YYNGEE come from the germline V gene. V dropped 3 bases and J dropped 5 bases, with 8 bases sitting between them. This CDR3 has 13 residues. CDR3 nucleotides: TGTGCCAGCAGCGCGACAGCTACCGGGGAGCTGTTTTTT. Translated, it gives CASSATATGELFF.

The chain employs TRBV7-2 and TRBJ2-7, with D unclear. Trimming shortened V by 1 base and J by 1 base, and 5 bases separated the two germline ends. The CDR3 is made up of 13 amino acids. Germline CDR1 reads SGHTA; CDR2 reads FQGNSA. DNA of the CDR3: TGTGCCAGCAGCTTAGGGGCATCCTACGAGCAGTACGTC. Amino acids: CASSLGASYEQYV.

The chain links TRBV19 to TRBJ2-7; 8 positions match TRBD2. The germline gives CDR1 LNHDA, CDR2 SQIVND (reference sequence). This CDR3 comprises 14 residues. V was clipped by 3 bases and J by 5 bases; unmatched bases: 6. CDR3 sequence: CASSIAGGADEQYV. The CDR3 nucleotides are TGTGCCAGTAGTATTGCGGGGGGAGCGGACGAGCAGTACGTC.

This chain links TRBV7-2 with TRBJ1-5; D is uncertain. The germline CDR1 and CDR2 sequences are SGHTA and FQGNSA. V lost 2 bases and J 5 bases, leaving 7 bases between the germline ends. The CDR3 runs 13 residues. This CDR3 is CASSLNSYQPQHF. For the CDR3, the DNA is TGTGCCAGCAGCTTAAACAGTTATCAGCCCCAGCATTTT.

The rearrangement uses TRBV11-2 and TRBJ1-3, with D hard to call. Per the germline V gene, CDR1 is SGHAT and CDR2 is FQNNGV. There are 16 residues in the CDR3. V was shortened by 3 bases and J by 0 bases, with 12 bases between the two germline ends. The CDR3 region has the DNA TGTGCCAGCAGCTTTGTAGGCCGGAGCTCTGGAAACACCATATATTTT. Its protein product is CASSFVGRSSGNTIYF.

This chain uses TRBV4-3 with TRBJ1-1, with D perhaps matching TRBD1 (6 bases). CDR3 length: 14 residues. V was cut by 0 bases and J by 6 bases, with 11 bases left in between. Per the germline V gene, CDR1 is LGHNA and CDR2 is YSLEER. This chain's CDR3 is CASSQDAAGAEAFF. The CDR3 DNA is TGCGCCAGCAGCCAAGATGCGGCAGGGGCTGAAGCTTTCTTT.

This clone was seen a few times. DNA of the CDR3: TGTGCCAGCTCACCTAGAACCAACACTGAAGCTTTCTTT. This gives the protein CASSPRTNTEAFF. This chain uses TRBV18 with TRBJ1-1; D not resolved. Germline CDR1 KGHSH, CDR2 LQKENI. V shed 3 bases and J shed 2 bases, with 7 bases lying between them. The CDR3 consists of 13 residues.

The genes are TRBV20-1 and TRBJ1-2, with D tentatively TRBD1 (5 bases). Between the trimmed V and J ends, which lost 4 bases and 5 bases, there was a span of 8 bases. This CDR3 is 11 amino acids long. Germline CDR1 and CDR2: DFQATT and SNEGSKA (reference sequence). The CDR3 region is CSATGIYGYTF. The CDR3 DNA sequence: TGCAGTGCTACAGGGATTTATGGCTACACCTTC.

The chain combines TRBV4-2 with TRBJ1-2; TRBD1 agrees at 8 bases. The CDR3 totals 16 residues. Trimming cost V 0 bases and J 4 bases; bases outside gene matches: 7. CDR1 LGHNA and CDR2 YNFKEQ come from the germline V gene. The CDR3 region has the DNA TGTGCCAGCAGCCAAGACGCGGTACAGGGGGTCTATGGCTACACCTTC. It encodes CASSQDAVQGVYGYTF.

The V gene is TRBV20-1, the J gene TRBJ2-5; no firm D call. V was cut by 2 bases and J by 4 bases, with 5 bases left in between. The CDR3 extends over 11 amino acids. The germline gives CDR1 DFQATT, CDR2 SNEGSKA (reference sequence). The CDR3 reads CSARYGETQYF. The CDR3 DNA reads as TGCAGTGCTAGATACGGAGAGACCCAGTACTTC.

This chain links TRBV19 with TRBJ2-2; 10 nucleotides match TRBD2. CDR1 is LNHDA and CDR2 is SQIVND in the germline V gene (reference sequence). The CDR3 extends over 14 amino acids. V trimming: 6 bases; J trimming: 3 bases; junction bases outside the gene matches: 1. CDR3 amino acids: CASRLAGHTGELFF. CDR3 sequence (DNA): TGTGCCAGTAGACTAGCGGGGCACACCGGGGAGCTGTTTTTT.

The chain carries TRBV18 and TRBJ2-1, with TRBD1 matching 8 bases. V gave up 1 base and J gave up 0 bases; unmatched junction bases: 2. The CDR3 loop spans 16 amino acids. Germline CDR1 KGHSH, CDR2 LQKENI. The CDR3 loop reads CASSPRQGSSYNEQFF. For the CDR3, the DNA is TGTGCCAGCTCACCACGACAGGGGAGCTCCTACAATGAGCAGTTCTTC.